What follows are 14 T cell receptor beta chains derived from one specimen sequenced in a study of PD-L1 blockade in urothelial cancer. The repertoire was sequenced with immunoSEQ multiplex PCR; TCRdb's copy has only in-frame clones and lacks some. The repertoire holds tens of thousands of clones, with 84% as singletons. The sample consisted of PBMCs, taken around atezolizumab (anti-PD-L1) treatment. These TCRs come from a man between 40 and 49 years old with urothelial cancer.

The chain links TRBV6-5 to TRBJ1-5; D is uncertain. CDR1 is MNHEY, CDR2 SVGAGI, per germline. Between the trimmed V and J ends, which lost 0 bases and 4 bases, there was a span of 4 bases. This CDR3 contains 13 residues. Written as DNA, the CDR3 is TGTGCCAGCAGTTACTCCCTGAATCAGCCCCAGCATTTT. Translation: CASSYSLNQPQHF.

The CDR3 loop reads CASSQDPAGYEQYF. CDR3 nucleotides: TGCGCCAGCAGCCAAGACCCAGCGGGTTACGAGCAGTACTTC. The rearrangement links TRBV4-3 to TRBJ2-7; a possible D gene is TRBD2 (6 bases). There are 14 residues in the CDR3. Germline V gene lookup returns CDR1 LGHNA and CDR2 YSLEER. Trimming took off 0 bases at V and 4 bases at J, with 10 bases between the two ends.

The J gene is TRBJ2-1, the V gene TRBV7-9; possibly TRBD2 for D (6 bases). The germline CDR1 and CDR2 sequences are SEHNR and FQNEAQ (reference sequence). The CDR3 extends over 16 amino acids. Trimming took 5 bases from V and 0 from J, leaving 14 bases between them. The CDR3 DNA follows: TGTGCCAGCAGCCCTAGAGCGGGCAGCTCCTACAATGAGCAGTTCTTC. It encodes CASSPRAGSSYNEQFF.

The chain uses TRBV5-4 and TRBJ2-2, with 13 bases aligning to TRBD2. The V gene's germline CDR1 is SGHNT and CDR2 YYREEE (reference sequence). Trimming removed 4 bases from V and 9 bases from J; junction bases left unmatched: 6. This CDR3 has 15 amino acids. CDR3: CASSRTSGSTRELFF. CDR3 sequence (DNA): TGTGCCAGCAGCCGGACTAGCGGGAGTACCAGGGAGCTGTTTTTT.

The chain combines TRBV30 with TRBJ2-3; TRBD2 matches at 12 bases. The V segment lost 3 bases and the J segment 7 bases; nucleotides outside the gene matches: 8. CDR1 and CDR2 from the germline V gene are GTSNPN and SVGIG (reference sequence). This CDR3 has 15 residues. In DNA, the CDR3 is TGTGCCTGGAGCTCCCTAGCGGGAGGGATGAATACGCAGTATTTT. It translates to CAWSSLAGGMNTQYF.

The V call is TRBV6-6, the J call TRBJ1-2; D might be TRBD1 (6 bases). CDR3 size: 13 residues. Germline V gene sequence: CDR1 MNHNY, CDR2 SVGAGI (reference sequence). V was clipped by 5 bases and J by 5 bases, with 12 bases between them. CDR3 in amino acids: CASSVGGAYGYTF. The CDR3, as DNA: TGTGCCAGCAGTGTAGGGGGGGCATATGGCTACACCTTC.

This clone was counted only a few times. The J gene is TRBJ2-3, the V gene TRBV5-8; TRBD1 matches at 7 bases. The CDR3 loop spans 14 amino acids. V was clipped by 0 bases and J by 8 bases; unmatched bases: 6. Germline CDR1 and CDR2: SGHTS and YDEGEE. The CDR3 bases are TGTGCCAGCAGCTTGGCCGCAGGGGGTGGTACGCAGTATTTT. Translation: CASSLAAGGGTQYF.

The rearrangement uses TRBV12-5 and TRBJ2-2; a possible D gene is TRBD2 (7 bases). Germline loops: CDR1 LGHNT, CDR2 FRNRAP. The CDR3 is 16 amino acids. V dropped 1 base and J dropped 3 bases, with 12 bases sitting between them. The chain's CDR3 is CASGLDSGGDTGELFF. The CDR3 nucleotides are TGTGCTAGTGGTTTGGACTCGGGGGGCGACACCGGGGAGCTGTTTTTT.

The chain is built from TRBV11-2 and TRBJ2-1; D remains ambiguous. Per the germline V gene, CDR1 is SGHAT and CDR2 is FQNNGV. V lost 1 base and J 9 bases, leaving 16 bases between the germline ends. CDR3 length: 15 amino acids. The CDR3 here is CASSLGPTPPGEQFF. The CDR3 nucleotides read TGTGCCAGCAGCTTAGGCCCCACCCCCCCCGGTGAGCAGTTCTTC.

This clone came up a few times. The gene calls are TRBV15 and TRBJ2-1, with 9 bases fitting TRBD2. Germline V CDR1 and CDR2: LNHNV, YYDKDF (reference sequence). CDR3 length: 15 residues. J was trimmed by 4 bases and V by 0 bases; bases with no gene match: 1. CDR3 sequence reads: CATSRETSGYNEQFF. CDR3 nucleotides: TGTGCCACCAGCAGAGAAACTAGCGGGTACAATGAGCAGTTCTTC.

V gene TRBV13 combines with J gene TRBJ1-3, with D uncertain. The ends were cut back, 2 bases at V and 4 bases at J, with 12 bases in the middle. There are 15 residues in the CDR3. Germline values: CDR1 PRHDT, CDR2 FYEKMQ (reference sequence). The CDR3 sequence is CASSLKTGTGNTIYF. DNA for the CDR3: TGTGCCAGCAGCTTAAAAACGGGAACAGGAAACACCATATATTTT.

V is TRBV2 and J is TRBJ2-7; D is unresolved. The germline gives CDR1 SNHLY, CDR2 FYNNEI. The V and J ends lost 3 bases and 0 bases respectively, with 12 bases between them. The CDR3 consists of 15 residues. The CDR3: CASSDNGYSSYEQYF. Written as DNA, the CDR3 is TGTGCCAGCAGTGATAATGGTTATAGCTCCTACGAGCAGTACTTC.

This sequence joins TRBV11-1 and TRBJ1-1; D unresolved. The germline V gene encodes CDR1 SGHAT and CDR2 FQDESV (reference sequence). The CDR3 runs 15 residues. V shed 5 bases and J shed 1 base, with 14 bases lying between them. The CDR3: CASSPRSEANTEAFF. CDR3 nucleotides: TGTGCCAGCAGCCCCCGCAGCGAAGCGAACACTGAAGCTTTCTTT.

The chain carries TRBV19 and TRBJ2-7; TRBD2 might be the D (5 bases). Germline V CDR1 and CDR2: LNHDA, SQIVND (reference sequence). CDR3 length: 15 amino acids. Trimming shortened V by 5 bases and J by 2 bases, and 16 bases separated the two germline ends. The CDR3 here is CASSGYGERTYEQYF. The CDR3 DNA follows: TGTGCCAGTAGTGGGTACGGGGAGAGAACCTACGAGCAGTACTTC.